The sequence of this T cell receptor (beta chain) was determined in a study of blood T cell repertoires in COVID-19. Background on the study: Samples representing acute and convalescent COVID-19 were sourced from the United States, Italy and Spain. Sources were T cells, B-cell-depleted T cells, or PBMCs; the material itself was cDNA or gDNA.

Germline V gene lookup returns CDR1 MRHNA and CDR2 SNTAGT. Deletions cut 4 bases from V and 1 base from J, with 7 bases between. The CDR3 length is 13 residues. Authors' analysis steps: Cell counts per sample came from amplifying reference gene primers. Profiling relied on immunoSEQ multiplex PCR, and the TCRdb table lists in-frame clones only, not all of them. That table furnishes V, J and clone size, whereas the DNA furnished D and trimming. The sample has under 75,000 clones; 80% are singletons. The sample taken for sequencing was peripheral blood. The V gene is TRBV6-4, the J gene TRBJ1-1, with D maybe TRBD1 (6 bases). This TCR was recovered from a man between 70 and 80 years old who had recovered from COVID-19. DNA of the CDR3: TGTGCCAGCAGTGTGACAGGGAACACTGAAGCTTTCTTT. Its translation: CASSVTGNTEAFF.